The text below deals with one T cell receptor beta chain. The CDR3 totals 14 residues. Trimming stripped 4 bases from V and 2 bases from J, with 11 bases between. Germline assignment: CDR1 SNHLY and CDR2 FYNNEI. The data are from a study of shared clonotypes between healthy human individuals. The authors sequenced unsorted PBMC DNA on ten immunoSEQ deep assay plates. Per the authors' pipeline: For the immunoSEQ data, sequences were junction-only without quality scores, so filtering differed. Only in-frame clones appear in the TCRdb table, and some are missing; sequencing was by immunoSEQ multiplex PCR. That table gives V, J and clone size, and the DNA gave D and trimming. Of around 510,000 clones listed, around 78% are singletons.

The sequencing sample was made of PBMCs. The chain recombines TRBV2 with TRBJ2-5; D is ambiguous. The sequence derives from a woman between 40 and 55 years old in good health. Some clones in this sample may be carry-over from other donors' samples. This chain's CDR3 is CASSGAPDQETQYF. CDR3 bases: TGTGCCAGCAGTGGGGCTCCTGATCAAGAGACCCAGTACTTC.